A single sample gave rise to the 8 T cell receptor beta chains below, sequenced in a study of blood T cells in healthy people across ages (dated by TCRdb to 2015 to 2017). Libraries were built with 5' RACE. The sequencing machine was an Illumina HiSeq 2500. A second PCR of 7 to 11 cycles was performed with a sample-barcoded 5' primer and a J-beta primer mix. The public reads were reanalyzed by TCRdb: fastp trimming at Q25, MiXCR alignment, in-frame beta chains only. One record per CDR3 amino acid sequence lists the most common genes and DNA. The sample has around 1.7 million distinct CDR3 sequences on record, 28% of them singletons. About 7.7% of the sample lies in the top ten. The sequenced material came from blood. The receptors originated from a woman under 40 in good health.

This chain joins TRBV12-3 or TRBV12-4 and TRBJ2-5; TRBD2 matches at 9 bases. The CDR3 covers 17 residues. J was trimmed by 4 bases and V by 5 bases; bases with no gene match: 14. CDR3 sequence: CASSRVFGGRAPETQYF. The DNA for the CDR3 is TGTGCCAGCAGTAGGGTTTTTGGCGGGAGGGCCCCAGAGACCCAGTACTTC.

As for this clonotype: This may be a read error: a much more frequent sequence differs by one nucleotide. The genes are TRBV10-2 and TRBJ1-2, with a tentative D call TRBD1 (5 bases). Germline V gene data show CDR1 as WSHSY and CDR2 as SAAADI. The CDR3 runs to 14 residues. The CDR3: CASRESGRGYDYTF. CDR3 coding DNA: TGCGCCAGCAGAGAATCGGGACGAGGCTATGACTACACCTTC.

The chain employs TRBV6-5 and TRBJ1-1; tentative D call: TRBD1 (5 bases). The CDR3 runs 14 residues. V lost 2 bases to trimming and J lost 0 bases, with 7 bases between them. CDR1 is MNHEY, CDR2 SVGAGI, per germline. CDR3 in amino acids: CASSYRQMNTEAFF. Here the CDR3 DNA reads TGTGCCAGCAGTTACCGACAGATGAACACTGAAGCTTTCTTT.

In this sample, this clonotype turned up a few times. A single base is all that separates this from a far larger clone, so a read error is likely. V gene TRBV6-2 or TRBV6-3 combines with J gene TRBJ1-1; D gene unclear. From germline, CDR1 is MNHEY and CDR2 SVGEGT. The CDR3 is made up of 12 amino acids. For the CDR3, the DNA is TGTGCCAGCAGTTACGGGAACACTGAAACTTTCTTT. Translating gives CASSYGNTETFF.

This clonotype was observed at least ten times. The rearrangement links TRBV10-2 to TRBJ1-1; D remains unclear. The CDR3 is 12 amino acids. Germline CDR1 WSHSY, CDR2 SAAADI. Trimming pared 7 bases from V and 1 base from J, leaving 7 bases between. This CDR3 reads CASKYGNTEAFF. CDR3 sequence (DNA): TGCGCCAGCAAGTACGGGAACACTGAAGCTTTCTTT.

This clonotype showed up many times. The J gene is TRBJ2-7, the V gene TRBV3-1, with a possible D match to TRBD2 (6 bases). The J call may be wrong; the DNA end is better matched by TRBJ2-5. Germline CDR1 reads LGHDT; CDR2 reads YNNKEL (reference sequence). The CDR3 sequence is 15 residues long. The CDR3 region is CASSQGDSSSETQYF. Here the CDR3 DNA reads TGTGCCAGCAGCCAGGGGGACTCCTCCTCGGAGACCCAGTACTTC.

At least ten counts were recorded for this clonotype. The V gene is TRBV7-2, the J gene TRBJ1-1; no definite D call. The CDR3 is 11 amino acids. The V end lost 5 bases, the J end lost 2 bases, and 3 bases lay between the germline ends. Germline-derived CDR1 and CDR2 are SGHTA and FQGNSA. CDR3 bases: TGTGCCAGCAGCCATAACACTGAAGCTTTCTTT. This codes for CASSHNTEAFF.

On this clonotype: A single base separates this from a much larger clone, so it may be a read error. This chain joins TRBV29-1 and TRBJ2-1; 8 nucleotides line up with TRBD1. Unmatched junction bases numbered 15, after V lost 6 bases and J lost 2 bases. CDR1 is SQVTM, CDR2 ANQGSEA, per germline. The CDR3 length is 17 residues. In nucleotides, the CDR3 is TGCAGCGTACCCGAGGATGGGGACAGGCGCCCCTACAATGAGCAGTTCTTC. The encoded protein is CSVPEDGDRRPYNEQFF.